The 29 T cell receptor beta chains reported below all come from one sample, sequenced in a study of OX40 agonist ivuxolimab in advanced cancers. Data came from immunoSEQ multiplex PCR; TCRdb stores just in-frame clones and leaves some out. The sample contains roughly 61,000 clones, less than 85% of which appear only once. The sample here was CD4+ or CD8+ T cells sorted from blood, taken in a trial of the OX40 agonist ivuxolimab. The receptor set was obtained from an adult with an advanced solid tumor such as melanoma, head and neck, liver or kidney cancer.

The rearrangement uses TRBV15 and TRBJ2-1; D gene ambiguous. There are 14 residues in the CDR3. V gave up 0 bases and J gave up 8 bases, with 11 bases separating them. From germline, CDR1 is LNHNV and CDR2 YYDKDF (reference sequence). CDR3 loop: CATSRDLTADEQFF. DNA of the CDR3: TGTGCCACCAGCAGAGACCTTACTGCGGATGAGCAGTTCTTC.

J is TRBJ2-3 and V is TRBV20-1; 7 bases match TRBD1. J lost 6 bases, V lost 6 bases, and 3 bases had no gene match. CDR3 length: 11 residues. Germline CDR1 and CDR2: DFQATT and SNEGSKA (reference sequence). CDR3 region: CSAKQGDTQYF. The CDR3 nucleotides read TGCAGTGCCAAACAGGGGGATACGCAGTATTTT.

CDR3 sequence: CASTPGTVYNSPLHF. The DNA of the CDR3 is TGTGCCAGCACTCCCGGGACGGTCTATAATTCACCCCTCCACTTT. V and J are TRBV7-9 and TRBJ1-6; maybe TRBD1 (5 bases). V shed 7 bases and J shed 3 bases, with 13 bases lying between them. The germline gives CDR1 SEHNR, CDR2 FQNEAQ (reference sequence). The CDR3 totals 15 residues.

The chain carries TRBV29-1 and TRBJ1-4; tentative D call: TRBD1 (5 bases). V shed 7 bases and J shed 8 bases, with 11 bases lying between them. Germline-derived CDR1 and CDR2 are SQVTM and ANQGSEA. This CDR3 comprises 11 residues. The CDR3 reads CSAKEGEKLFF. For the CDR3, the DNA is TGCAGCGCCAAGGAGGGGGAAAAACTGTTTTTT.

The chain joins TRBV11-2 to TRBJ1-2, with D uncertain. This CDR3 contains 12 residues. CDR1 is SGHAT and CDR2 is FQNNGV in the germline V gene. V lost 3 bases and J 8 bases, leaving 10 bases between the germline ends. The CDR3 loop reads CASSFSLGGYTF. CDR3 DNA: TGTGCCAGCAGCTTTTCCCTCGGGGGCTACACCTTC.

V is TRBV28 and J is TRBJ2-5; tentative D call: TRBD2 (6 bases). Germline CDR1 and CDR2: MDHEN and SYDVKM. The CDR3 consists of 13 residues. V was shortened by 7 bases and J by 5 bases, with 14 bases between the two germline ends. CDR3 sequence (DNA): TGTGCCAGCAAAAGAGCGGGCCGGGAGACCCAGTACTTC. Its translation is CASKRAGRETQYF.

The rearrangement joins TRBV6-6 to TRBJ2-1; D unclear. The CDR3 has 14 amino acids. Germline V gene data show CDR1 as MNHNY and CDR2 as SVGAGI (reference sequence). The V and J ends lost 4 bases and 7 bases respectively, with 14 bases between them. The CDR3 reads CASSLQPNGNEQFF. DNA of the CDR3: TGTGCCAGCAGTTTGCAACCGAATGGGAATGAGCAGTTCTTC.

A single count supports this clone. The CDR3 loop is CATSRPGLAGLYEQYF. The CDR3 nucleotides are TGTGCCACCAGCAGACCAGGACTAGCGGGACTTTACGAGCAGTACTTC. The J gene is TRBJ2-7, the V gene TRBV15; 12 bases align to TRBD2. J gave up 4 bases and V 2 bases, and 6 bases lay outside the gene matches. The CDR3 has 16 residues. Germline CDR1 and CDR2: LNHNV and YYDKDF (reference sequence).

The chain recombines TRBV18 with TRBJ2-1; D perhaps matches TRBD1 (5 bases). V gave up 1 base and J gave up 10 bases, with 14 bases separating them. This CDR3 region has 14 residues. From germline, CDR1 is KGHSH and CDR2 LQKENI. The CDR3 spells CASSPRGQGGEQFF. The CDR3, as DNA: TGTGCCAGCTCACCACGAGGCCAGGGCGGCGAGCAGTTCTTC.

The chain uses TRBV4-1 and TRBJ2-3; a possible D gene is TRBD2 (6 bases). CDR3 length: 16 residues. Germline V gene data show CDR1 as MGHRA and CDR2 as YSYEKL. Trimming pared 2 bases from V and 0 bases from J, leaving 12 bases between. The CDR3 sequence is CASSQNPGLSTDTQYF. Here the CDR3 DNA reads TGCGCCAGCAGCCAAAACCCGGGACTCAGCACAGATACGCAGTATTTT.

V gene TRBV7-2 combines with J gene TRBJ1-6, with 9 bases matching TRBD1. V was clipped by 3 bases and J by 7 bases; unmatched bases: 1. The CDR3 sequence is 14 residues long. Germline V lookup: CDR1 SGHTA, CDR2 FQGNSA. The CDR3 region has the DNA TGTGCCAGCAGCTTCGGGACAGGGAATTCACCCCTCCACTTT. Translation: CASSFGTGNSPLHF.

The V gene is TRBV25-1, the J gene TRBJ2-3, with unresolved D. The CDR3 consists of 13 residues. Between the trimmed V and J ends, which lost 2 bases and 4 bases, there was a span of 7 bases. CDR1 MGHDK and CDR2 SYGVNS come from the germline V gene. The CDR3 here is CASSENSPDTQYF. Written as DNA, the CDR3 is TGTGCCAGCAGTGAAAACAGTCCAGATACGCAGTATTTT.

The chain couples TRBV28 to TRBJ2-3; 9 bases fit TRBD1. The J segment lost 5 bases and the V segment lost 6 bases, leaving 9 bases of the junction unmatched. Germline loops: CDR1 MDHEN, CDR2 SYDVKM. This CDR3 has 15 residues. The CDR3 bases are TGTGCCAGCAGCCAAGGGACAGGGTACCAAGATACGCAGTATTTT. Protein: CASSQGTGYQDTQYF.

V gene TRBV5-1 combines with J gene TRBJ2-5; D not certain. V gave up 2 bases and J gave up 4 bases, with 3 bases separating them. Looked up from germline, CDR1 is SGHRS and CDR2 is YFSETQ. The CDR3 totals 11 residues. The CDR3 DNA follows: TGCGCCAGCAGCTTCCGAGAGACCCAGTACTTC. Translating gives CASSFRETQYF.

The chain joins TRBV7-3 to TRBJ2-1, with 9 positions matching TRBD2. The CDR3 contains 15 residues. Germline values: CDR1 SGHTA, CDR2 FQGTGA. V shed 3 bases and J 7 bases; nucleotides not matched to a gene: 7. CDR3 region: CASSFDSGSGNEQFF. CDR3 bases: TGTGCCAGCAGCTTCGATAGCGGGAGTGGGAATGAGCAGTTCTTC.

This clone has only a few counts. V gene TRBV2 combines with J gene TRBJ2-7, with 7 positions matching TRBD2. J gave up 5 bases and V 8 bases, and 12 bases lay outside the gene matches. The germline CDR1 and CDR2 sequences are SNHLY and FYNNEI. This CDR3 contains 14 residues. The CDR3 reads CASRWTGGGDEQYF. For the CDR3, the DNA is TGTGCCAGCCGATGGACGGGCGGGGGAGACGAGCAGTACTTC.

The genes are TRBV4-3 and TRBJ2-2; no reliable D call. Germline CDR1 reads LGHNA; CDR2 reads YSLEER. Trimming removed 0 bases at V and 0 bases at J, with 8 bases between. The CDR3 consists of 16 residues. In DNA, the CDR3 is TGCGCCAGCAGCCAAGATGTAGGATCGAACACCGGGGAGCTGTTTTTT. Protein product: CASSQDVGSNTGELFF.

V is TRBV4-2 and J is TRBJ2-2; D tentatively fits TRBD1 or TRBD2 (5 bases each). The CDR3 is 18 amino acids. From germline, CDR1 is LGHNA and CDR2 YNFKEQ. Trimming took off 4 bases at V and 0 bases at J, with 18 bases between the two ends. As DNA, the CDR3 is TGTGCCAGCAGCCCCTTTGGGGACGGAGAAGCGAACACCGGGGAGCTGTTTTTT. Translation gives CASSPFGDGEANTGELFF.

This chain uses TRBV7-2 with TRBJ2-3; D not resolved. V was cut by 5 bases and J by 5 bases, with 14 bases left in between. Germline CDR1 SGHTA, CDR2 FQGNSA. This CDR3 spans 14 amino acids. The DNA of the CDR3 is TGTGCCAGCAGCCCTACGGTAGGGATAGATACGCAGTATTTT. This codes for CASSPTVGIDTQYF. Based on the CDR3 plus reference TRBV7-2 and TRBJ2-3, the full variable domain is GAGVSQSPSNKVTEKGKDVELRCDPISGHTALYWYRQSLGQGLEFLIYFQGNSAPDKSGLPSDRFSAERTGGSVSTLTIQRTQQEDSAVYLCASSPTVGIDTQYFGPGTRLTVL.

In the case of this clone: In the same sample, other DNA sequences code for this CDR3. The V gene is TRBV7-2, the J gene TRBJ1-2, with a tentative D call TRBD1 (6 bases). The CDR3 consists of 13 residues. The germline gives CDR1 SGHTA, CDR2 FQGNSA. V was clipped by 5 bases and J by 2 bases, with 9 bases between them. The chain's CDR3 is CASSPDRNYGYTF. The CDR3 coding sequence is TGTGCCAGCAGCCCTGACAGGAACTATGGCTACACCTTC.

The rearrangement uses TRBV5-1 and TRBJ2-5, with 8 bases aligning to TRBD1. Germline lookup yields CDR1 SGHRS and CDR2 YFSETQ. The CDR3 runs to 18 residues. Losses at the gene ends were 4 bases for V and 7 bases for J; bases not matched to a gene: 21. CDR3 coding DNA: TGCGCCAGCAGCCTCCAAACCGGACAGGGAGGTATCCGGGCGACCCAGTACTTC. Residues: CASSLQTGQGGIRATQYF. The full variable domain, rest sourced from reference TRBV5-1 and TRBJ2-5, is KAGVTQTPRYLIKTRGQQVTLSCSPISGHRSVSWYQQTPGQGLQFLFEYFSETQRNKGNFPGRFSGRQFSNSRSEMNVSTLELGDSALYLCASSLQTGQGGIRATQYFGPGTRLLVL.

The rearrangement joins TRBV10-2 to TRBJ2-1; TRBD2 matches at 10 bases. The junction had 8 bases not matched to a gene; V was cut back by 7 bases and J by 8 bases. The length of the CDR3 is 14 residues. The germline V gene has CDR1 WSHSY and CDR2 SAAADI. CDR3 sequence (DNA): TGCGCCAGCAACCCGGGACTAGCGTCGGATGAGCAGTTCTTC. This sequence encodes CASNPGLASDEQFF.

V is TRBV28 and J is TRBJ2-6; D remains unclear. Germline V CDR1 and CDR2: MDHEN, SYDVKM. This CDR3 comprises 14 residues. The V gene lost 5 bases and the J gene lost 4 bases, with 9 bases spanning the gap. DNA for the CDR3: TGTGCCAGCAGTCCCCCACTGGGGGCCAACGTCCTGACTTTC. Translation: CASSPPLGANVLTF.

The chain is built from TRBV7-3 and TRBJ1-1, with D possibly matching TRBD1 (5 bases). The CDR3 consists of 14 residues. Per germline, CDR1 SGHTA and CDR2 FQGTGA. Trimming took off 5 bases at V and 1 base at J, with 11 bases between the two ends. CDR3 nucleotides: TGTGCCAGCAGCCCCCAAGGGGAGAACACTGAAGCTTTCTTT. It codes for CASSPQGENTEAFF.

Here the CDR3 reads CASSEALWESSNSPLHF. CDR3 DNA sequence: TGTGCCAGCAGTGAAGCGCTATGGGAGTCAAGTAATTCACCCCTCCACTTT. J is TRBJ1-6 and V is TRBV6-1; D call uncertain. CDR1 is MNHNS and CDR2 is SASEGT in the germline V gene. V was clipped by 0 bases and J by 6 bases, with 15 bases between them. This CDR3 has 17 residues.

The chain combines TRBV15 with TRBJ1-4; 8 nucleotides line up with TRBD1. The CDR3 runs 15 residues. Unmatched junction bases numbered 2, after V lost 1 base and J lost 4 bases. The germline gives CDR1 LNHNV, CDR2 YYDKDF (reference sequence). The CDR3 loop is CATSRAGQGNEKLFF. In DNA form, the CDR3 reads TGTGCCACCAGCAGAGCTGGACAGGGTAATGAAAAACTGTTTTTT. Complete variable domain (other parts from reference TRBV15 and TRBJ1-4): DAMVIQNPRYQVTQFGKPVTLSCSQTLNHNVMYWYQQKSSQAPKLLFHYYDKDFNNEADTPDNFQSRRPNTSFCFLDIRSPGLGDTAMYLCATSRAGQGNEKLFFGSGTQLSVL.

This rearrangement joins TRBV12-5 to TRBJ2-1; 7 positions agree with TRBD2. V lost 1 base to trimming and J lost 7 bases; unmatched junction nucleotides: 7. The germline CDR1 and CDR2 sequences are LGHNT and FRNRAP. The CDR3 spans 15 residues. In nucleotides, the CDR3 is TGTGCTAGTGGTTTGGATTTAGCGGGCCTAAATGAGCAGTTCTTC. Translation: CASGLDLAGLNEQFF.

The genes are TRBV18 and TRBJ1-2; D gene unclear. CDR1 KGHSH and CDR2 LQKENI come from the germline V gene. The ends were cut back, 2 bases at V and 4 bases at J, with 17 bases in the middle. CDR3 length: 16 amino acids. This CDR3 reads CASSPFFAGYIYGYTF. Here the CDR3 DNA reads TGTGCCAGCTCACCATTTTTTGCAGGATATATCTATGGCTACACCTTC.

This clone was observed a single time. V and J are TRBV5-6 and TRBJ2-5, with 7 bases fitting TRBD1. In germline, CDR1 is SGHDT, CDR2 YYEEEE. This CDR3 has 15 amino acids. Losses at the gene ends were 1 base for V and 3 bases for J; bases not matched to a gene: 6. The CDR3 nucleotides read TGTGCCAGCAGCTTGCCTGGGGACAGCGAAGAGACCCAGTACTTC. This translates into CASSLPGDSEETQYF.